One and the same sample provided the 6 T cell receptor beta chains below, sequenced in a study of PD-L1 blockade in urothelial cancer. The table came from immunoSEQ multiplex PCR; TCRdb's copy has only in-frame clones and leaves some out. This sample carries approximately 50,000 clones, around 80% of them seen once, and the ten largest clones take 3.2%. Time point: pretreatment peripheral blood. The sample here was PBMCs, taken around atezolizumab (anti-PD-L1) treatment. The receptors derive from a man in his 70s with urothelial cancer.

The rearrangement links TRBV9 to TRBJ2-1; TRBD2 matches 7 bases. The CDR3 extends over 13 amino acids. V gave up 0 bases and J gave up 6 bases; unmatched junction bases: 0. Germline-derived CDR1 and CDR2 are SGDLS and YYNGEE. The CDR3 nucleotides read TGTGCCAGCAGCGTAGCGGGAGGCAATGAGCAGTTCTTC. This translates into CASSVAGGNEQFF.

The sample holds one count of this clone. The chain recombines TRBV5-1 with TRBJ2-1; TRBD2 matches at 13 bases. V shed 1 base and J 6 bases; nucleotides not matched to a gene: 7. CDR3 size: 17 residues. Germline-derived CDR1 and CDR2 are SGHRS and YFSETQ. CDR3 loop: CASSLKPTSGRSNEQFF. The CDR3, as DNA: TGCGCCAGCAGCTTGAAACCGACTAGCGGGAGGTCCAATGAGCAGTTCTTC.

The V call is TRBV4-3, the J call TRBJ2-4; a possible D gene is TRBD2 (5 bases). Trimming took off 1 base at V and 8 bases at J, with 18 bases between the two ends. CDR1 is LGHNA, CDR2 YSLEER, per germline. The CDR3 spans 16 residues. CDR3 region: CASSQARAPSLDIQYF. As DNA, the CDR3 is TGCGCCAGCAGCCAAGCCAGAGCCCCTAGCTTGGACATTCAGTACTTC.

The chain employs TRBV2 and TRBJ1-1; TRBD1 is a possible D gene (5 bases). The length of the CDR3 is 14 residues. Deletions cut 4 bases from V and 6 bases from J, with 15 bases between. Germline assignment: CDR1 SNHLY and CDR2 FYNNEI. Here the CDR3 reads CASSGSGGTAEAFF. In DNA, the CDR3 is TGTGCCAGCAGTGGGTCCGGGGGTACCGCTGAAGCTTTCTTT. The full variable domain, completed using reference TRBV2 and TRBJ1-1, is EPEVTQTPSHQVTQMGQEVILRCVPISNHLYFYWYRQILGQKVEFLVSFYNNEISEKSEIFDDQFSVERPDGSNFTLKIRSTKLEDSAMYFCASSGSGGTAEAFFGQGTRLTVV.

This rearrangement joins TRBV5-6 to TRBJ2-2, with 8 bases matching TRBD1. The germline V gene encodes CDR1 SGHDT and CDR2 YYEEEE. V was pared by 1 base and J by 2 bases, with 4 bases of the junction left unmatched. This CDR3 is 16 amino acids long. CDR3 residues: CASSLLGQANTGELFF. CDR3 nucleotides: TGTGCCAGCAGCTTGCTGGGACAGGCTAACACCGGGGAGCTGTTTTTT.

With regard to this clone: Other DNA sequences in this sample translate to the same CDR3. The rearrangement uses TRBV9 and TRBJ2-1, with 8 bases aligning to TRBD2. V shed 0 bases, J shed 3 bases, and the junction held 2 bases outside the gene matches. CDR1 SGDLS and CDR2 YYNGEE come from the germline V gene. The CDR3 spans 15 residues. The CDR3 DNA reads as TGTGCCAGCAGCGTAGGGAGCGGGAGCTACAATGAGCAGTTCTTC. Protein: CASSVGSGSYNEQFF.